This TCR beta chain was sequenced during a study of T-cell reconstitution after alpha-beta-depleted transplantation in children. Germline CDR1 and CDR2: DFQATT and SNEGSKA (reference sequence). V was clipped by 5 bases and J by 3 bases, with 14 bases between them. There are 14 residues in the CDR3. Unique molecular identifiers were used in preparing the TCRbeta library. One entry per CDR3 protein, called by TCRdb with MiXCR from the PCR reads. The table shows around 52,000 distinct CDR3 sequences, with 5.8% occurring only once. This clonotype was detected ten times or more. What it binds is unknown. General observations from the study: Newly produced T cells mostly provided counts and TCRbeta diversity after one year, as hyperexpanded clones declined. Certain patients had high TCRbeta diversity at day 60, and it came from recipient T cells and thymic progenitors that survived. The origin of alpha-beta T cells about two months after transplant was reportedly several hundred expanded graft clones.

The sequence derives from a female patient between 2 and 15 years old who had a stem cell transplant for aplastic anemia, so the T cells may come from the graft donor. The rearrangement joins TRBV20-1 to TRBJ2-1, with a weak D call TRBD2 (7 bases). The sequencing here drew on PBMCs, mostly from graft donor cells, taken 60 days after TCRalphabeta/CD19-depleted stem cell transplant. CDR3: CSAPGGGLYNEQFF. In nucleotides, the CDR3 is TGCAGTGCTCCTGGCGGGGGCCTCTACAATGAGCAGTTCTTC.